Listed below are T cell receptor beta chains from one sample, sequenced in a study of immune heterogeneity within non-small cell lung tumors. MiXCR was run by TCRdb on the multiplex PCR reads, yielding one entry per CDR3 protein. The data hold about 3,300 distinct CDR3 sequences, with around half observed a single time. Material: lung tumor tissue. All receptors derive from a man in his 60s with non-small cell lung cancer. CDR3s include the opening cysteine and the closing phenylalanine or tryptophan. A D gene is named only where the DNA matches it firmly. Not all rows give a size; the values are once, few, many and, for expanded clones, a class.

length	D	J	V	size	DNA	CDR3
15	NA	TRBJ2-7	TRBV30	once	TGTGCCTGTAGTTCGAGGGGCAGGGGTGTATGTGAGCAGTACTTC	CACSSRGRGVCEQYF
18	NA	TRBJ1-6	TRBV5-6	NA	TGTGCCAGCAGCTTTGGGCCGAAGGGCTCGTCCTATAATTCACCCCTCCACTTT	CASSFGPKGSSYNSPLHF
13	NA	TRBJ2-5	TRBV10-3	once	TGTGCCATCAGGCACAGGGAAGGAGAGACCCAGTACTTC	CAIRHREGETQYF
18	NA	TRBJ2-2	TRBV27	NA	TGTGCCAGCAGTGCACGTGTGTTAATCGGGGGTAACACCGGGGAGCTGTTTTTT	CASSARVLIGGNTGELFF
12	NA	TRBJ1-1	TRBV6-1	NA	TGTGCCAGCAGTGACCTACAGCTTGAAGCTTTCTTT	CASSDLQLEAFF
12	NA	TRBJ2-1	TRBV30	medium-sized	TGTGCCTGGAGTGCCCCGCTTCAGAAGCAGTTCTTC	CAWSAPLQKQFF
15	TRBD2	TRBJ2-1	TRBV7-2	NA	TGTGCCAGCAGCCGGACTAGCGGGGGAGGGAGTGAGCAGTTCTTC	CASSRTSGGGSEQFF
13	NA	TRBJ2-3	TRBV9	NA	TGTGCCAGCAGCGTAGGCCTCACAGATACGCAGTATTTT	CASSVGLTDTQYF
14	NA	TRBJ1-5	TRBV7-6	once	TGTGCCAGCAGCTTAGCAGGTAGCAATCAGCCCCAGCATTTT	CASSLAGSNQPQHF
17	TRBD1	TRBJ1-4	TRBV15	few	TGTGCCACCAGCAGCGACCTGGGGACAGGGCACAATAAAAAACTGTTTTTT	CATSSDLGTGHNKKLFF
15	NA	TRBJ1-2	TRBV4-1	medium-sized	TGCGCCAGCAGCCAAGATAATCCAGGGGCCTATGGCTACACCTTC	CASSQDNPGAYGYTF
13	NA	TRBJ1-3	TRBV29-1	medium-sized	TGCAGCGTTTCACAGTACTCTGGAAACACCATATATTTT	CSVSQYSGNTIYF
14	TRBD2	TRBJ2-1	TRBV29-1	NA	TGCAGCGCCCCCCTAGCGGGATTCTACAATGAGCAGTTCTTC	CSAPLAGFYNEQFF